This T cell receptor (beta chain) was profiled in a study of shared clonotypes between healthy human individuals. Findings of the study overall: Generation of non-shared clonotypes was less probable than generation of clonotypes shared by all four donors.

There were only Caucasian adults among the donors, and all lived in Nashville, Tennessee. Details on this clone: Its specificity is unknown.

The CDR3 is made up of 18 amino acids. The V gene end was trimmed by 0 bases and the J gene end by 7 bases; junction bases not matched to a gene: 6. From germline, CDR1 is ENHRY and CDR2 SYGVKD. An even split of each subset's genomic DNA across several immunoSEQ plates was performed. Clones were read by immunoSEQ multiplex PCR, and TCRdb kept only the in-frame ones, dropping some. The table shows 2 million to 3 million clones, with roughly nine tenths occurring only once. The chain uses TRBV10-3 and TRBJ2-1; 16 bases match TRBD2. Sequenced: naive CD4+ T cells sorted from blood. Subset described: CD45RA+ positively selected. This clonotype was sampled from a man aged 18 to 30 in good health. CDR3 DNA sequence: TGTGCCATCAGTGAGTCGCCGGGACTAGCGGGAGGGGGAAATGAGCAGTTCTTC. Translated: CAISESPGLAGGGNEQFF.